This T cell receptor beta chain is drawn from a study of T cell repertoires in cytomegalovirus infection. Regarding the study as a whole: The ex vivo response showed dominance by HLA-C-restricted CMV-specific TCR beta clonotypes.

In TCRdb, the reads were re-called with MiXCR into one record per CDR3 protein. The table records roughly 90,000 distinct CDR3 sequences, less than 30% of them present only once. The CDR3 has 15 residues. Germline V gene lookup returns CDR1 SGHVS and CDR2 FNYEAQ. Trimming took 6 bases from V and 7 from J, leaving 19 bases between them. In regard to this clonotype: Its antigen is currently unknown.

Sequences were derived from CD8+ T cells from cultured PBMCs, sampled from culture after CMV antigen stimulation. J is TRBJ2-1 and V is TRBV7-6; tentative D call: TRBD1 (6 bases). The TCR was taken from a human donor in good health (CMV status not recorded). Some clones in this sample may be carry-over from other donors' samples. This CDR3 reads CASSTPGQAKNEQFF. In DNA, the CDR3 is TGTGCCAGCAGTACTCCGGGACAAGCGAAAAATGAGCAGTTCTTC.